A single sample is the source of the 32 T cell receptor beta chains below, sequenced in a study of CD8+ T cells in alopecia areata. Extraction and reverse transcription of RNA yielded cDNA as the sequencing template. The repertoire was sequenced with immunoSEQ multiplex PCR; TCRdb's copy has only in-frame clones and lacks some. The sample includes about 5,800 clones, around 62% of them seen just once. Treatment in this sample: oral pan-JAK inhibitor, 5-10 mg twice daily. The investigators collected lesional scalp punch biopsies and peripheral blood from alopecia areata patients. The sequenced sample was skin, obtained at approximately week 30, from a patient treated with tofacitinib. These receptor sequences come from a human donor with alopecia areata.

This clone was found a few times. The chain is built from TRBV29-1 and TRBJ1-1; D uncertain. This CDR3 is built from 10 residues. The V and J ends lost 5 bases and 11 bases respectively, with 12 bases between them. Germline CDR1 reads SQVTM; CDR2 reads ANQGSEA. The CDR3 nucleotides read TGCAGCGTTCAAAACACGGGGGCTTTCTTT. Encoded protein: CSVQNTGAFF.

The J gene is TRBJ1-5, the V gene TRBV9, with TRBD1 matching 9 bases. The CDR3 spans 15 residues. In germline, CDR1 is SGDLS, CDR2 YYNGEE. V dropped 2 bases and J dropped 6; count of bases not matched to a gene: 6. CDR3 coding DNA: TGTGCCAGCAGCGTCGGGACAGGGTTTTCTCAGCCCCAGCATTTT. It encodes CASSVGTGFSQPQHF.

This rearrangement joins TRBV6-9 to TRBJ2-7, with D possibly matching TRBD1 (6 bases). CDR1 is MNHGY and CDR2 is SVAAGI in the germline V gene. The ends were cut back, 3 bases at V and 3 bases at J, with 12 bases in the middle. The CDR3 spans 14 residues. The CDR3 region is CASSYAGTNYEQYF. In DNA form, the CDR3 reads TGTGCCAGCAGTTACGCCGGGACAAACTACGAGCAGTACTTC.

V gene TRBV11-2 combines with J gene TRBJ2-5; 8 positions match TRBD1. The length of the CDR3 is 15 residues. Trimming removed 0 bases from V and 4 bases from J; junction bases left unmatched: 4. From germline, CDR1 is SGHAT and CDR2 FQNNGV. The CDR3 DNA sequence: TGTGCCAGCAGCTTAGAACCAGGGGGCCGAGAGACCCAGTACTTC. Translation: CASSLEPGGRETQYF.

This clone was seen a single time. V and J are TRBV19 and TRBJ2-7; 9 bases fit TRBD1. With V trimmed by 5 bases and J by 6 bases, 5 bases remained unmatched. The CDR3 length is 13 residues. Germline V gene data show CDR1 as LNHDA and CDR2 as SQIVND (reference sequence). CDR3 amino acids: CASSSDRGGEQYF. In DNA form, the CDR3 reads TGTGCCAGTAGTTCGGACAGGGGAGGCGAGCAGTACTTC.

This clone was observed once. The CDR3 spells CASRPGGTLTGELFF. DNA of the CDR3: TGTGCCAGCAGACCCGGGGGTACCCTCACCGGGGAGCTGTTTTTT. This chain joins TRBV9 and TRBJ2-2; D possibly corresponds to TRBD2 (6 bases). The V end lost 5 bases, the J end lost 4 bases, and 15 bases lay between the germline ends. The V gene's germline CDR1 is SGDLS and CDR2 YYNGEE. The CDR3 is 15 amino acids.

This chain links TRBV9 with TRBJ1-1; no reliable D call. The CDR3 has 13 amino acids. Germline assignment: CDR1 SGDLS and CDR2 YYNGEE. V was trimmed by 0 bases and J by 3 bases, leaving 6 bases between them. CDR3 bases: TGTGCCAGCAGCGTAGATGGGGACACTGAAGCTTTCTTT. Encoded protein: CASSVDGDTEAFF.

This chain uses TRBV2 with TRBJ1-1, with 7 bases matching TRBD1. The CDR3 is 13 residues long. Germline CDR1 and CDR2: SNHLY and FYNNEI. V was clipped by 6 bases and J by 7 bases; unmatched bases: 8. CDR3 sequence reads: CASSRQGPLEAFF. CDR3 coding DNA: TGTGCCAGCAGCAGACAGGGACCCCTTGAAGCTTTCTTT.

Only a few counts were recorded for this clone. J is TRBJ1-3 and V is TRBV6-5, with TRBD1 matching over 9 bases. The CDR3 runs to 14 residues. The J segment lost 4 bases and the V segment lost 7 bases, leaving 5 bases of the junction unmatched. Germline V CDR1 and CDR2: MNHEY, SVGAGI. The CDR3 here is CASKGDRAGNTIYF. Written as DNA, the CDR3 is TGTGCCAGCAAGGGGGACAGGGCCGGAAACACCATATATTTT.

This sequence joins TRBV19 and TRBJ1-1; no clear D gene. The CDR3 loop spans 13 amino acids. Trimming took off 7 bases at V and 5 bases at J, with 14 bases between the two ends. Germline V gene lookup returns CDR1 LNHDA and CDR2 SQIVND (reference sequence). The CDR3 DNA sequence: TGTGCCAGTATCGGCAGGAGTTATACTGAAGCTTTCTTT. This translates into CASIGRSYTEAFF.

About this clone itself: The conserved phenylalanine or tryptophan normally closing the CDR3 is absent here, so this likely arose from a read error. This chain joins TRBV29-1 and TRBJ1-2, with 9 positions matching TRBD1. Germline V gene data show CDR1 as SQVTM and CDR2 as ANQGSEA. This CDR3 comprises 16 residues. The V segment lost 0 bases and the J segment 1 base; nucleotides outside the gene matches: 6. The CDR3 sequence: CSVEEIEGQGNYGYTL. The CDR3, as DNA: TGCAGCGTTGAAGAAATTGAGGGACAGGGTAACTATGGCTACACCCTC.

The V and J genes are TRBV6-6 and TRBJ2-3; tentative D call: TRBD2 (5 bases). This CDR3 has 16 amino acids. The germline V gene has CDR1 MNHNY and CDR2 SVGAGI (reference sequence). V lost 2 bases and J 3 bases, leaving 15 bases between the germline ends. CDR3 nucleotides: TGTGCCAGCAGTTACGGGAAGATAGCGACTACAGATACGCAGTATTTT. It encodes CASSYGKIATTDTQYF.

This chain links TRBV30 with TRBJ2-1, with a possible D match to TRBD2 (5 bases). This CDR3 has 12 amino acids. Between the trimmed V and J ends, which lost 0 bases and 10 bases, there was a span of 10 bases. CDR1 is GTSNPN and CDR2 is SVGIG in the germline V gene (reference sequence). The CDR3 DNA follows: TGTGCCTGGAGTGTCGACGGGATAGAGCAGTTCTTC. Residues: CAWSVDGIEQFF. The full variable domain, with the rest looked up from reference TRBV30 and TRBJ2-1, is SQTIHQWPATLVQPVGSPLSLECTVEGTSNPNLYWYRQAAGRGLQLLFYSVGIGQISSEVPQNLSASRPQDRQFILSSKKLLLSDSGFYLCAWSVDGIEQFFGPGTRLTVL.

This clone was detected once. The V and J genes are TRBV4-1 and TRBJ1-1; 8 bases align to TRBD1. The CDR3 consists of 15 residues. With 5 bases clipped from V and 4 bases from J, the junction kept 9 bases outside the gene matches. The germline V gene encodes CDR1 MGHRA and CDR2 YSYEKL. CDR3 amino acids: CASSKIGQGATEAFF. The CDR3 DNA reads as TGCGCCAGCAGCAAGATTGGACAGGGCGCCACTGAAGCTTTCTTT.

The J gene is TRBJ1-5, the V gene TRBV21-1. TRBV21-1 is annotated as a pseudogene. This CDR3 contains 21 residues. CDR3 DNA: TGTGCCAGCAGCGTGGAGTATTCAGCGTGGAGGGGGGGGTATAGCAATCAGCCCCAGCATTTT. As protein: CASSVEYSAWRGGYSNQPQHF.

V usage is TRBV19 and J usage is TRBJ1-4; 11 nucleotides line up with TRBD1. The CDR3 is 13 amino acids. The J segment lost 6 bases and the V segment lost 9 bases, leaving 3 bases of the junction unmatched. Germline V gene sequence: CDR1 LNHDA, CDR2 SQIVND (reference sequence). CDR3 DNA: TGTGCCAGCCGGACAGGGGGCGATGAAAAACTGTTTTTT. It is translated as CASRTGGDEKLFF. Drawing the rest from reference TRBV19 and TRBJ1-4, the complete variable domain is DGGITQSPKYLFRKEGQNVTLSCEQNLNHDAMYWYRQDPGQGLRLIYYSQIVNDFQKGDIAEGYSVSREKKESFPLTVTSAQKNPTAFYLCASRTGGDEKLFFGSGTQLSVL.

The chain carries TRBV18 and TRBJ2-5; D unclear. Near its end, the DNA agrees better with TRBJ2-7, so the J call may be wrong. The germline gives CDR1 KGHSH, CDR2 LQKENI. CDR3 length equals 18 residues. CDR3 region: CASSPLYKSRLIYYEQYF. Written as DNA, the CDR3 is TGTGCCAGCTCACCATTGTATAAGTCGCGACTTATCTACTACGAGCAGTACTTC.

This clone came up a few times. The chain employs TRBV6-6 and TRBJ1-1, with no clear D. The CDR3 contains 13 residues. The V gene's germline CDR1 is MNHNY and CDR2 SVGAGI (reference sequence). V lost 0 bases and J lost 2, with 4 bases in between. The CDR3 spells CASSYSLNTEAFF. In nucleotides, the CDR3 is TGTGCCAGCAGTTACTCGTTAAACACTGAAGCTTTCTTT.

The rearrangement joins TRBV2 to TRBJ2-2, with 10 nucleotides matching TRBD2. J gave up 7 bases and V 4 bases, and 9 bases lay outside the gene matches. CDR3 length equals 16 residues. The germline V gene has CDR1 SNHLY and CDR2 FYNNEI. In DNA, the CDR3 is TGTGCCAGCAGTGTAGAAGCGGGGGGGCCCAGCGGGGAGCTGTTTTTT. Its translation is CASSVEAGGPSGELFF. Using reference TRBV2 and TRBJ2-2 for the parts outside the CDR3, the full variable domain is EPEVTQTPSHQVTQMGQEVILRCVPISNHLYFYWYRQILGQKVEFLVSFYNNEISEKSEIFDDQFSVERPDGSNFTLKIRSTKLEDSAMYFCASSVEAGGPSGELFFGEGSRLTVL.

The V call is TRBV6-6, the J call TRBJ1-1; 9 bases agree with TRBD1. V trimming: 6 bases; J trimming: 4 bases; junction bases outside the gene matches: 3. Looked up from germline, CDR1 is MNHNY and CDR2 is SVGAGI (reference sequence). This CDR3 is 13 amino acids long. CDR3 in DNA: TGTGCCAGCAGGGTGACAGGGGGCACTGAAGCTTTCTTT. Protein: CASRVTGGTEAFF.

This clone was seen more than once but under ten times. The rearrangement joins TRBV7-8 to TRBJ1-6; D not resolved. Trimming left V 2 bases short and J 0 bases short, with 14 bases between. Germline V gives CDR1 SGHVS, CDR2 FQNEAQ. The CDR3 is made up of 18 amino acids. The CDR3 nucleotides are TGTGCCAGCAGCTTAATAGGGATCCGGAGCTCCTATAATTCACCCCTCCACTTT. It encodes CASSLIGIRSSYNSPLHF.

As DNA, the CDR3 is TGCAGCGCACCTCCTATCGGGGACAGGGTCAAAGATACGCAGTATTTT. Translating it yields CSAPPIGDRVKDTQYF. V gene TRBV29-1 combines with J gene TRBJ2-3, with 9 bases lining up with TRBD1. Germline lookup yields CDR1 SQVTM and CDR2 ANQGSEA. The V gene end was trimmed by 7 bases and the J gene end by 5 bases; junction bases not matched to a gene: 16. The CDR3 has 16 residues.

This clone was seen only once. The CDR3 region has the DNA TGCGCCAGCAGCCAAGATGGAGGGGCCTCCTATGGCTACACCTTC. Amino acid sequence: CASSQDGGASYGYTF. This chain uses TRBV4-1 with TRBJ1-2; tentative D call: TRBD1 (5 bases). CDR1 is MGHRA and CDR2 is YSYEKL in the germline V gene. Trimming removed 0 bases from V and 4 bases from J, with 12 bases in between. The CDR3 extends over 15 amino acids.

The rearrangement joins TRBV6-1 to TRBJ2-2, with 8 nucleotides matching TRBD2. The CDR3 sequence is 15 residues long. V lost 0 bases and J lost 4; bases outside the gene matches: 1. Per the germline V gene, CDR1 is MNHNS and CDR2 is SASEGT. For the CDR3, the DNA is TGTGCCAGCAGTGAAGCCGGGAGGGTCACCGGGGAGCTGTTTTTT. Translating it yields CASSEAGRVTGELFF.

The chain links TRBV19 to TRBJ1-1; D is possibly TRBD1 (5 bases). The V gene lost 10 bases and the J gene lost 1 base, with 16 bases spanning the gap. The CDR3 totals 14 residues. Germline values: CDR1 LNHDA, CDR2 SQIVND (reference sequence). The CDR3, as DNA: TGTGCCACCCAGACTGGTAGGGGGAACACTGAAGCTTTCTTT. This sequence encodes CATQTGRGNTEAFF.

The rearrangement links TRBV29-1 to TRBJ2-7; perhaps TRBD2 as D (5 bases). CDR1 is SQVTM, CDR2 ANQGSEA, per germline. The CDR3 spans 15 residues. V was shortened by 0 bases and J by 7 bases, with 19 bases between the two germline ends. The CDR3 DNA follows: TGCAGCGTTGAAGATCAAGGGTTTGGGAGCCGTGAGCAGTACTTC. Translated, it gives CSVEDQGFGSREQYF.

This clone was seen more than once but under ten times. The chain couples TRBV11-2 to TRBJ2-1; no firm D call. The V gene's germline CDR1 is SGHAT and CDR2 FQNNGV. This CDR3 contains 12 residues. Trimming shortened V by 3 bases and J by 4 bases, and 4 bases separated the two germline ends. CDR3 residues: CASSFRYNEQFF. In nucleotides, the CDR3 is TGTGCCAGCAGCTTCAGGTACAATGAGCAGTTCTTC.

The V and J genes are TRBV27 and TRBJ1-2; D might be TRBD1 (5 bases). Germline lookup yields CDR1 MNHEY and CDR2 SMNVEV (reference sequence). Between the trimmed V and J ends, which lost 0 bases and 4 bases, there was a span of 9 bases. The CDR3 is 14 residues long. The CDR3 DNA is TGTGCCAGCAGTTTATCGCAGGGAATCTATGGCTACACCTTC. It codes for CASSLSQGIYGYTF.

The gene calls are TRBV4-1 and TRBJ2-1, with TRBD2 matching 9 bases. CDR1 is MGHRA and CDR2 is YSYEKL in the germline V gene. Losses at the gene ends were 1 base for V and 0 bases for J; bases not matched to a gene: 10. The CDR3 contains 19 residues. CDR3 amino acids: CASSQVNLVAGASYNEQFF. In DNA, the CDR3 is TGCGCCAGCAGCCAAGTGAATCTGGTAGCGGGGGCCTCCTACAATGAGCAGTTCTTC.

In nucleotides, the CDR3 is TGTGCCAGCAGCTTAGTAGAATCCAGGGCAGAAGCTTTCTTT. It specifies CASSLVESRAEAFF. V gene TRBV11-2 combines with J gene TRBJ1-1; maybe TRBD1 (5 bases). The CDR3 has 14 residues. Per germline, CDR1 SGHAT and CDR2 FQNNGV. Deletions cut 1 base from V and 8 bases from J, with 14 bases between.

The V call is TRBV5-5, the J call TRBJ1-1; D not resolved. Looked up from germline, CDR1 is SGHKS and CDR2 is YYEKEE (reference sequence). V gave up 2 bases and J gave up 3 bases, with 11 bases separating them. CDR3 size: 14 residues. The CDR3 sequence: CASSLVRVDTEAFF. The CDR3 DNA is TGTGCCAGCAGCTTAGTTAGGGTTGACACTGAAGCTTTCTTT.

This clone appeared a few times. Here the CDR3 DNA reads TGTGCCAGTAGTACCCAGGGATGGACTAGCGGGAGGTTAGATGAGCAGTTCTTC. This sequence encodes CASSTQGWTSGRLDEQFF. The V call is TRBV19, the J call TRBJ2-1; 14 bases are a match to TRBD2. This CDR3 is 18 amino acids long. Germline values: CDR1 LNHDA, CDR2 SQIVND (reference sequence). The V and J ends lost 4 bases and 8 bases, in that order; junction bases with no gene match: 13.